These 30 T cell receptor beta chains share one sample of origin, sequenced in a study of memory CD4+ T cells and cytomegalovirus serostatus. Single viable CD3+CD4+CD8-CD45RO+ cells were sorted as the memory CD4+ T cells. Only in-frame clones appear in the TCRdb table, and some are missing; sequencing was by immunoSEQ multiplex PCR. The sample has around 99,000 clones, about 80% seen once. Sample: memory CD4+ T cells from blood. These TCRs come from an adult in good health and CMV-seropositive.

J is TRBJ1-5 and V is TRBV28; 7 bases are shared with TRBD1. The CDR3 is 13 residues long. Trimming removed 7 bases from V and 6 bases from J; junction bases left unmatched: 6. Germline loops: CDR1 MDHEN, CDR2 SYDVKM. The CDR3 here is CASTEQGRQPQHF. DNA for the CDR3: TGTGCCAGCACGGAACAGGGGCGTCAGCCCCAGCATTTT.

This clone has just one count. The chain uses TRBV5-4 and TRBJ2-7; no clear D. Trimming removed 1 base from V and 1 base from J, with 9 bases in between. Germline V gene sequence: CDR1 SGHNT, CDR2 YYREEE (reference sequence). The CDR3 extends over 14 amino acids. CDR3: CASSLFVESYEQYF. CDR3 sequence (DNA): TGTGCCAGCAGCTTGTTTGTAGAATCCTACGAGCAGTACTTC.

The genes are TRBV6-5 and TRBJ1-4; the D gene is possibly TRBD1 (5 bases). Trimming removed 0 bases from V and 3 bases from J, with 8 bases in between. Germline V gene lookup returns CDR1 MNHEY and CDR2 SVGAGI. The CDR3 runs to 15 residues. The CDR3 DNA is TGTGCCAGCAGTTACTCGGGGCAGCCTAATGAAAAACTGTTTTTT. This translates into CASSYSGQPNEKLFF.

This clone was detected a few times. The J gene is TRBJ1-1, the V gene TRBV18; weak D call: TRBD1 (5 bases). This CDR3 has 15 residues. Trimming stripped 2 bases from V and 4 bases from J, with 14 bases between. CDR1 is KGHSH and CDR2 is LQKENI in the germline V gene. CDR3 in amino acids: CASSPRGSRVTEAFF. CDR3 sequence (DNA): TGTGCCAGCTCACCAAGGGGCAGCAGGGTCACTGAAGCTTTCTTT. Variable domain in full (rest from reference TRBV18 and TRBJ1-1): NAGVMQNPRHLVRRRGQEARLRCSPMKGHSHVYWYRQLPEEGLKFMVYLQKENIIDESGMPKERFSAEFPKEGPSILRIQQVVRGDSAAYFCASSPRGSRVTEAFFGQGTRLTVV.

This sequence joins TRBV19 and TRBJ2-2; TRBD1 agrees at 7 bases. The J segment lost 6 bases and the V segment lost 6 bases, leaving 4 bases of the junction unmatched. The germline V gene encodes CDR1 LNHDA and CDR2 SQIVND (reference sequence). The CDR3 length is 13 residues. The CDR3 coding sequence is TGTGCCAGTAGCACCACAGGGGCCGGGGAGCTGTTTTTT. This codes for CASSTTGAGELFF.

The V gene is TRBV5-6, the J gene TRBJ2-4, with no clear D. The CDR3 is 15 residues long. With 4 bases removed from V and 9 bases from J, the gap between germline ends came to 20 bases. Per the germline V gene, CDR1 is SGHDT and CDR2 is YYEEEE. The CDR3 DNA is TGTGCCAGCAGCCCCCGGACGGCCGGTGGCGGCATTCAGTACTTC. Residues: CASSPRTAGGGIQYF.

This clone was counted once. The chain uses TRBV5-1 and TRBJ2-3; 9 positions agree with TRBD2. Germline CDR1 reads SGHRS; CDR2 reads YFSETQ. V gave up 5 bases and J gave up 0 bases; unmatched junction bases: 4. The length of the CDR3 is 15 residues. CDR3 sequence: CASRGLAASTDTQYF. DNA of the CDR3: TGCGCCAGCAGGGGACTAGCAGCTAGCACAGATACGCAGTATTTT.

This chain joins TRBV6-5 and TRBJ2-5; D might be TRBD1 (5 bases). Germline V gene lookup returns CDR1 MNHEY and CDR2 SVGAGI. V was pared by 4 bases and J by 6 bases, with 9 bases between. The CDR3 is made up of 12 amino acids. CDR3 sequence reads: CASSSQGKTQYF. The CDR3 coding sequence is TGTGCCAGCAGTTCCCAGGGCAAGACCCAGTACTTC.

This clone was counted a few times. The V call is TRBV19, the J call TRBJ2-1; D perhaps matches TRBD2 (6 bases). This CDR3 comprises 14 residues. V dropped 0 bases and J dropped 13 bases, with 16 bases sitting between them. CDR1 and CDR2 from the germline V gene are LNHDA and SQIVND (reference sequence). CDR3 nucleotides: TGTGCCAGTAGTATAGATGAACAAACCGGGACTCAGTTCTTC. Protein: CASSIDEQTGTQFF. Full variable domain (remainder filled in from reference TRBV19 and TRBJ2-1): DGGITQSPKYLFRKEGQNVTLSCEQNLNHDAMYWYRQDPGQGLRLIYYSQIVNDFQKGDIAEGYSVSREKKESFPLTVTSAQKNPTAFYLCASSIDEQTGTQFFGPGTRLTVL.

The chain carries TRBV4-3 and TRBJ1-2, with 7 bases aligning to TRBD1. J gave up 4 bases and V 0 bases, and 5 bases lay outside the gene matches. CDR3 length: 15 amino acids. Germline values: CDR1 LGHNA, CDR2 YSLEER. CDR3 in DNA: TGCGCCAGCAGCCAAGATCAGGGGGGAGGCTATGGCTACACCTTC. The encoded protein is CASSQDQGGGYGYTF.

Concerning this clone itself: The sample contains more than one DNA sequence encoding this CDR3. This rearrangement joins TRBV11-3 to TRBJ2-3; possibly TRBD1 or TRBD2 for D (5 bases each). The CDR3 contains 15 residues. With 5 bases removed from V and 1 base from J, the gap between germline ends came to 13 bases. Germline CDR1 and CDR2: SGHNT and YENEEA. CDR3 sequence: CASSPRQGGTDTQYF. As DNA, the CDR3 is TGTGCCAGCAGCCCGCGGCAGGGAGGCACAGATACGCAGTATTTT.

This clone was detected only once. This chain connects TRBV28 to TRBJ1-5; TRBD1 matches at 10 bases. V dropped 4 bases and J dropped 7; count of bases not matched to a gene: 7. The V gene's germline CDR1 is MDHEN and CDR2 SYDVKM. The CDR3 covers 15 residues. CDR3 bases: TGTGCCAGCAGTTCCACCGGGACAGGGGTGCAGCCCCAGCATTTT. Encoded protein: CASSSTGTGVQPQHF. Full variable domain (outside the CDR3, taken from reference TRBV28 and TRBJ1-5): DVKVTQSSRYLVKRTGEKVFLECVQDMDHENMFWYRQDPGLGLRLIYFSYDVKMKEKGDIPEGYSVSREKKERFSLILESASTNQTSMYLCASSSTGTGVQPQHFGDGTRLSIL.

The J gene is TRBJ2-7, the V gene TRBV23-1; maybe TRBD2 (6 bases). TRBV23-1 is classed as an ORF, of uncertain function. V lost 2 bases, J lost 1 base, and 18 bases lay in between. The CDR3 totals 17 residues. CDR3 nucleotide sequence: TGCGCCAGCAGTCAAGACCCCCGGGACTTGTCATCCTACGAGCAGTACTTC. Amino acid sequence: CASSQDPRDLSSYEQYF.

The chain carries TRBV19 and TRBJ2-4; D gene unclear. Germline V gives CDR1 LNHDA, CDR2 SQIVND (reference sequence). V was pared by 6 bases and J by 6 bases, with 18 bases between. The CDR3 totals 15 residues. This CDR3 is CASSPATFARNIQYF. Here the CDR3 DNA reads TGTGCCAGTAGCCCCGCAACGTTTGCGAGAAACATTCAGTACTTC.

The rearrangement links TRBV28 to TRBJ1-2; 12 bases fit TRBD1. Germline V CDR1 and CDR2: MDHEN, SYDVKM. Germline trimming cut 3 bases from V and 8 bases from J; bases unmatched to any gene: 10. The CDR3 is 16 residues long. The CDR3 DNA reads TGTGCCAGCAGTTTGTTTCTGGGACAGGGGGCCGGCGGCTACACCTTC. Translated, it gives CASSLFLGQGAGGYTF.

The chain carries TRBV7-3 and TRBJ2-2, with 7 bases fitting TRBD2. This CDR3 contains 14 residues. V lost 6 bases, J lost 4 bases, and 5 bases stayed unmatched. Germline V gene data show CDR1 as SGHTA and CDR2 as FQGTGA. CDR3 residues: CASSPGGGTGELFF. CDR3 coding DNA: TGTGCCAGCAGTCCGGGGGGAGGCACCGGGGAGCTGTTTTTT.

The chain employs TRBV5-1 and TRBJ2-3; 11 bases align to TRBD2. This CDR3 contains 15 residues. CDR1 is SGHRS and CDR2 is YFSETQ in the germline V gene. V was clipped by 2 bases and J by 6 bases; unmatched bases: 5. In nucleotides, the CDR3 is TGCGCCAGCAGCTTTAGCGGGAGGGCCCCGGATACGCAGTATTTT. Protein: CASSFSGRAPDTQYF.

V and J are TRBV9 and TRBJ2-7; possibly TRBD1 or TRBD2 for D (5 bases each). Trimming removed 1 base from V and 9 bases from J, with 14 bases in between. The V gene's germline CDR1 is SGDLS and CDR2 YYNGEE. The CDR3 length is 13 residues. The CDR3 DNA is TGTGCCAGCAGCGTAAATACTTGGGGACGGCAGTACTTC. Encoded protein: CASSVNTWGRQYF. Full variable domain (outside the CDR3, taken from reference TRBV9 and TRBJ2-7): DSGVTQTPKHLITATGQRVTLRCSPRSGDLSVYWYQQSLDQGLQFLIQYYNGEERAKGNILERFSAQQFPDLHSELNLSSLELGDSALYFCASSVNTWGRQYFGPGTRLTVT.

The chain combines TRBV6-5 with TRBJ1-2; D is uncertain. This CDR3 spans 13 amino acids. Germline CDR1 MNHEY, CDR2 SVGAGI. V was shortened by 6 bases and J by 2 bases, with 10 bases between the two germline ends. CDR3 nucleotide sequence: TGTGCCAGCAGGCCCGGCCTCAACTATGGCTACACCTTC. Protein product: CASRPGLNYGYTF.

The rearrangement uses TRBV4-1 and TRBJ2-5; 8 nucleotides agree with TRBD2. This CDR3 spans 14 amino acids. Germline V gives CDR1 MGHRA, CDR2 YSYEKL. Trimming at V came to 1 base and at J to 5 bases, leaving 3 bases not matched to a gene. The CDR3 DNA follows: TGCGCCAGCAGCCAAGCCGGGGGGGTCGAGACCCAGTACTTC. Translating gives CASSQAGGVETQYF.

The rearrangement links TRBV5-1 to TRBJ2-1; TRBD1 is a possible D gene (5 bases). The V end lost 7 bases, the J end lost 7 bases, and 18 bases lay between the germline ends. Germline CDR1 and CDR2: SGHRS and YFSETQ. The CDR3 runs 14 residues. The CDR3 is CASRFGQVENEQFF. In DNA form, the CDR3 reads TGCGCCAGCCGATTCGGACAAGTTGAGAATGAGCAGTTCTTC.

Remarks on this clone: Germline and junction disagree at one end, which may indicate a read error. J is TRBJ2-1 and V is TRBV7-7, with TRBD2 as a possible D gene (6 bases). The germline CDR1 and CDR2 sequences are SSHAT and FNYEAQ (reference sequence). The CDR3 has 15 residues. The DNA for the CDR3 is TGTGCTAGCAGCTTAGAAGCGGGCCAGTACAATGAGCAGTTCTTC. This encodes CASSLEAGQYNEQFF.

This clone was seen a few times. The chain couples TRBV6-1 to TRBJ2-7, with unresolved D. The V end lost 6 bases, the J end lost 5 bases, and 20 bases lay between the germline ends. Germline CDR1 is MNHNS and CDR2 is SASEGT. The CDR3 sequence is 15 residues long. CDR3 DNA: TGTGCCAGCAGCCGACAACAAACCAGTCCGGACGAGCAGTACTTC. The encoded protein is CASSRQQTSPDEQYF.

The chain uses TRBV29-1 and TRBJ2-1; TRBD2 aligns across 9 bases. V lost 7 bases and J lost 8; bases outside the gene matches: 6. The CDR3 covers 12 residues. Looked up from germline, CDR1 is SQVTM and CDR2 is ANQGSEA. CDR3 sequence: CSAISGRHEQFF. As DNA, the CDR3 is TGCAGCGCCATTAGCGGGAGACATGAGCAGTTCTTC.

This clone turned up a few times. The sample contains more than one DNA sequence encoding this CDR3. J is TRBJ1-2 and V is TRBV5-1, with 10 bases identical to TRBD1. Losses at the gene ends were 3 bases for V and 0 bases for J; bases not matched to a gene: 8. In germline, CDR1 is SGHRS, CDR2 YFSETQ. CDR3 size: 17 residues. Written as DNA, the CDR3 is TGCGCCAGCAGCTACCTGGGACAGGGGAGCTCTAACTATGGCTACACCTTC. Residues: CASSYLGQGSSNYGYTF.

The genes are TRBV5-1 and TRBJ2-1, with a possible D match to TRBD2 (5 bases). CDR1 and CDR2 from the germline V gene are SGHRS and YFSETQ. This CDR3 is built from 12 residues. V lost 4 bases, J lost 9 bases, and 11 bases lay in between. In DNA form, the CDR3 reads TGCGCCAGCAGCATACCGGGAACTGAGCAGTTCTTC. Protein sequence: CASSIPGTEQFF.

V gene TRBV30 combines with J gene TRBJ2-5; no clear D. V shed 7 bases and J shed 5 bases, with 14 bases lying between them. The CDR3 loop spans 12 amino acids. Germline V lookup: CDR1 GTSNPN, CDR2 SVGIG (reference sequence). The CDR3 coding sequence is TGTGCCTCGACGGGTTCCGGGGAGACCCAGTACTTC. It specifies CASTGSGETQYF.

This clone was observed a few times. V gene TRBV7-2 combines with J gene TRBJ2-7; D is uncertain. The ends were cut back, 3 bases at V and 0 bases at J, with 9 bases in the middle. The CDR3 covers 14 residues. Germline V CDR1 and CDR2: SGHTA, FQGNSA. The CDR3 nucleotides are TGTGCCAGCAGCTTGTCGGGTTTCTCCTACGAGCAGTACTTC. The encoded protein is CASSLSGFSYEQYF.

This clone was observed a handful of times. The rearrangement links TRBV7-2 to TRBJ1-1; D not resolved. V was trimmed by 6 bases and J by 5 bases, leaving 16 bases between them. Per the germline V gene, CDR1 is SGHTA and CDR2 is FQGNSA. The CDR3 is 14 amino acids. CDR3 loop: CASRYGVIRTEAFF. The CDR3 nucleotides are TGTGCCAGCAGGTACGGGGTGATACGGACTGAAGCTTTCTTT.

The CDR3 nucleotides are TGTGCCAGCAGTGAAGGGGAGACCCAGTACTTC. The encoded protein is CASSEGETQYF. The gene calls are TRBV2 and TRBJ2-5; D is uncertain. CDR3 length: 11 residues. The V gene lost 1 base and the J gene lost 5 bases, with 2 bases spanning the gap. Germline CDR1 is SNHLY and CDR2 is FYNNEI.